This T cell receptor beta chain stems from a study of blood T cell repertoires in COVID-19. Study-level background: Samples representing acute and convalescent COVID-19 were sourced from the United States, Italy and Spain. PBMCs, B-cell-depleted T cells, or T cells provided the cDNA or gDNA that made up the material.

Per the study methods: Using reference gene primer amplification, nucleated cell counts were estimated. Sequencing used immunoSEQ multiplex PCR; TCRdb keeps in-frame clones, though not all of them. From that table come the V and J calls and clone size; the DNA was used to work out D and trimming. This repertoire shows around 200,000 clones, over 75% found once; its top ten account for roughly 12%. Trimming removed 4 bases at V and 8 bases at J, with 12 bases between. Looked up from germline, CDR1 is MNHEY and CDR2 is SMNVEV (reference sequence). CDR3 length equals 13 residues. The source of this sequence is a man aged 50 to 60 who had recovered from COVID-19. The material sequenced was peripheral blood. This chain joins TRBV27 and TRBJ2-1; a weak D match, TRBD1 (5 bases). The CDR3 bases are TGTGCCAGCAGTTCTTCCAGGGTGCATGAGCAGTTCTTC. It translates to CASSSSRVHEQFF.